Listed below are T cell receptor beta chains from one sample, sequenced in a study of OX40 agonist ivuxolimab in advanced cancers. The data were produced by immunoSEQ multiplex PCR, yet TCRdb's version contains in-frame clones alone and is incomplete. The table records 50,000 to 60,000 clones, 86% of them present only once. Sample: CD4+ or CD8+ T cells sorted from blood, taken in a trial of the OX40 agonist ivuxolimab. Receptors were obtained from an adult with an advanced solid tumor such as melanoma, head and neck, liver or kidney cancer. Each CDR3 is given with its conserved first and last residue. Each record gives: J gene, D gene, V gene, clone size, CDR3 DNA, CDR3 protein. D genes are given only for firm matches. Not all rows give a size; the values are once, few, many and, for expanded clones, a class.

>TRBJ1-4|-|TRBV5-8|-
TGTGCCAGCAGCTTACCCTTGGCGTCCGTTAATGAAAAACTGTTTTTT
CASSLPLASVNEKLFF
>TRBJ2-7|TRBD2|TRBV28|-
TGTGCCAGCAGTTTTGGGGTAGCGGGAGGGAATGAGCAGTACTTC
CASSFGVAGGNEQYF
>TRBJ1-2|TRBD1|TRBV30|-
TGTGCCTGGAGGACGGGACAGGGAATAGATGGCTACACCTTC
CAWRTGQGIDGYTF
>TRBJ2-1|-|TRBV5-4|-
TGTGCCAGCAGCTCCGCCCTAAACACCGGGACCCAAAAGCAGTTCTTC
CASSSALNTGTQKQFF
>TRBJ1-2|-|TRBV14|-
TGTGCCAGCAGCCGGCTTAACTATGGCTACACCTTC
CASSRLNYGYTF
>TRBJ2-3|-|TRBV21-1|few
TGTGCCAGCACCCCGTGGGGTAACGATACGCAGTATTTT
CASTPWGNDTQYF
>TRBJ2-1|TRBD2|TRBV4-3|-
TGCGCCAGCAGCCAAGGACTAGCGGGAGGGCCTTTCCCTTACAATGAGCAGTTCTTC
CASSQGLAGGPFPYNEQFF
>TRBJ1-1|-|TRBV5-4|-
TGTGCCAGCAGGTTGGACGGGGAGAACACTGAAGCTTTCTTT
CASRLDGENTEAFF
>TRBJ2-7|-|TRBV14|once
TGTGCCAGCAGCCTCTGGGCAGGGTTAGGCGAGCAGTACTTC
CASSLWAGLGEQYF
>TRBJ1-2|-|TRBV6-5|-
TGTGCCAGCAGCCCAGGTGGACGCTATGGCTACACCTTC
CASSPGGRYGYTF
>TRBJ2-5|TRBD2|TRBV18|-
TGTGCCAGCTCACCTCGCGGTAGCGGGGAAGAGACCCAGTACTTC
CASSPRGSGEETQYF